The 12 T cell receptor beta chains listed next were all sequenced from one sample in a study of cytomegalovirus exposure and HLA in healthy donors. The PCR employed 60 Vbeta primers together with 13 Jbeta primers. The repertoire was sequenced with immunoSEQ multiplex PCR; TCRdb's copy has only in-frame clones and lacks some. The specimen's table records roughly 100,000 clones. Material: PBMCs. Receptors were obtained from a man aged 35 to 55 in good health and CMV-seronegative.

This chain joins TRBV6-1 and TRBJ1-5; 11 bases align to TRBD1. CDR1 and CDR2 (germline): MNHNS, SASEGT. The CDR3 has 15 amino acids. V dropped 6 bases and J dropped 3; count of bases not matched to a gene: 4. The CDR3: CASRGDRGSNQPQHF. CDR3 nucleotide sequence: TGTGCCAGCAGAGGGGACAGGGGGTCCAATCAGCCCCAGCATTTT.

This rearrangement joins TRBV5-6 to TRBJ2-3, with a weak D call TRBD1 (6 bases). The germline CDR1 and CDR2 sequences are SGHDT and YYEEEE. V was pared by 5 bases and J by 1 base, with 14 bases between. This CDR3 spans 15 amino acids. This CDR3 is CASSLQGLGTDTQYF. The CDR3 region has the DNA TGTGCCAGCAGTTTACAGGGTTTGGGCACAGATACGCAGTATTTT.

The gene calls are TRBV28 and TRBJ2-2; a possible D gene is TRBD1 (6 bases). The CDR3 totals 16 residues. Germline V CDR1 and CDR2: MDHEN, SYDVKM. V lost 1 base and J 1 base, leaving 10 bases between the germline ends. The CDR3 sequence: CASSLLGGRNTGELFF. The DNA of the CDR3 is TGTGCCAGCAGTTTATTAGGGGGAAGGAACACCGGGGAGCTGTTTTTT.

V usage is TRBV10-1 and J usage is TRBJ1-1; D remains ambiguous. This CDR3 has 13 amino acids. V gave up 3 bases and J gave up 5 bases, with 10 bases separating them. Germline values: CDR1 WNHNN, CDR2 SYGVQD (reference sequence). The CDR3 DNA reads as TGCGCCAGCAGTGAAGCCTCCTATACTGAAGCTTTCTTT. Its translation: CASSEASYTEAFF.

This chain links TRBV4-1 with TRBJ2-3; 12 bases map to TRBD2. The CDR3 loop spans 15 amino acids. Germline V gene data show CDR1 as MGHRA and CDR2 as YSYEKL. Germline trimming cut 4 bases from V and 2 bases from J; bases unmatched to any gene: 1. The CDR3: CASSRTSGDTDTQYF. DNA for the CDR3: TGCGCCAGCAGCCGGACTAGCGGGGACACAGATACGCAGTATTTT.

The V call is TRBV7-2, the J call TRBJ2-7, with TRBD2 matching over 11 bases. The CDR3 is made up of 16 amino acids. Germline V gene lookup returns CDR1 SGHTA and CDR2 FQGNSA. V gave up 2 bases and J gave up 4 bases; unmatched junction bases: 7. The CDR3: CASSLSMTSGKYEQYF. For the CDR3, the DNA is TGTGCCAGCAGCTTAAGTATGACTAGCGGGAAGTACGAGCAGTACTTC.

The DNA of the CDR3 is TGTGCCAGTAGTTCAGACAGAAACTATGGCTACACCTTC. This gives the protein CASSSDRNYGYTF. This chain joins TRBV19 and TRBJ1-2; a weak D match, TRBD1 (5 bases). This CDR3 comprises 13 residues. V lost 5 bases and J 2 bases, leaving 9 bases between the germline ends. Germline V gene data show CDR1 as LNHDA and CDR2 as SQIVND (reference sequence).

This chain connects TRBV7-9 to TRBJ2-1, with TRBD1 identical over 8 bases. CDR3 length: 15 amino acids. The germline gives CDR1 SEHNR, CDR2 FQNEAQ (reference sequence). Trimming took 3 bases from V and 3 from J; bases not matched to a gene: 4. The CDR3 DNA reads TGTGCCAGCAGCTTGACAGGGGCCCTCTACAATGAGCAGTTCTTC. Protein sequence: CASSLTGALYNEQFF.

To note about this clone: No conserved phenylalanine or tryptophan ends this CDR3, so it is likely a read error. V is TRBV6-1 and J is TRBJ1-6, with 7 bases that match TRBD1. The CDR3 is 14 residues long. J gave up 6 bases and V 7 bases, and 6 bases lay outside the gene matches. CDR1 is MNHNS and CDR2 is SASEGT in the germline V gene. The CDR3 reads CASKGQVLNSPLHL. The CDR3 DNA reads as TGTGCCAGCAAAGGACAGGTCCTTAATTCACCCCTCCACCTT.

This chain links TRBV18 with TRBJ2-5, with D perhaps matching TRBD1 (6 bases). The J call is uncertain, as TRBJ2-7 better fits the DNA end. CDR1 is KGHSH, CDR2 LQKENI, per germline. The CDR3 length is 15 residues. CDR3 sequence (DNA): TGTGCCAGCTCACCCGGGACATACCGCTCCTACGAGCAGTACTTC. Protein sequence: CASSPGTYRSYEQYF.

V and J are TRBV5-4 and TRBJ2-1; the D is unclear. Germline CDR1 reads SGHNT; CDR2 reads YYREEE (reference sequence). V was clipped by 0 bases and J by 0 bases, with 10 bases between them. The CDR3 is made up of 16 amino acids. For the CDR3, the DNA is TGTGCCAGCAGCTTGGTCGGCAGGATCTCCTACAATGAGCAGTTCTTC. It yields the protein CASSLVGRISYNEQFF.

V and J are TRBV7-2 and TRBJ1-1; TRBD1 might be the D (6 bases). The germline V and J ends were trimmed by 5 bases and 0 bases, with 13 bases remaining between them. CDR3 length: 15 residues. Germline V gives CDR1 SGHTA, CDR2 FQGNSA. Here the CDR3 DNA reads TGTGCCAGCAGCACTGGACAGCGCATGAACACTGAAGCTTTCTTT. Protein: CASSTGQRMNTEAFF.